This record covers a single TCR beta chain. This entry comes from a study of blood T cell repertoires in COVID-19. Germline CDR1 and CDR2: SEHNR and FQNEAQ (reference sequence). CDR3 length equals 17 residues. The ends lost 3 bases at V and 0 bases at J; junction bases unmatched: 2. Here immunoSEQ multiplex PCR was the method, and the copy in TCRdb shows in-frame clones only, minus some. The sample includes about 100,000 clones, around 87% of them seen just once. The sample consisted of peripheral blood. This sequence originates from a man aged 45-65 years with active or convalescent COVID-19. The V gene is TRBV7-9, the J gene TRBJ2-3; 14 bases match TRBD2. The CDR3 sequence: CASSFRLAGGSTDTQYF. In nucleotides, the CDR3 is TGTGCCAGCAGCTTCCGACTAGCGGGGGGGAGCACAGATACGCAGTATTTT. The entire variable domain, with the rest obtained from reference TRBV7-9 and TRBJ2-3, is as follows: DTGVSQNPRHKITKRGQNVTFRCDPISEHNRLYWYRQTLGQGPEFLTYFQNEAQLEKSRLLSDRFSAERPKGSFSTLEIQRTEQGDSAMYLCASSFRLAGGSTDTQYFGPGTRLTVL.